Listed below are T cell receptor beta chains from one sample, sequenced in a study of CD8+CD57+ T cells in acquired aplastic anemia. Using its own MiXCR run on the reads, TCRdb lists one record per CDR3 protein. The sample yields roughly 150,000 distinct CDR3 sequences, more than 45% seen once. The sequenced material came from sorted CD4+, CD8+, or CD8+CD57+ T cells (not recorded which) from PBMCs. Receptor source: a human donor with aplastic anemia. CDR3s include the opening cysteine and the closing phenylalanine or tryptophan. The D gene is left open where the match is weak. Not all rows give a size; the values are once, few, many and, for expanded clones, a class.

CASSYGGGNYGYTF	TGTGCCAGCAGTTACGGCGGGGGGAACTATGGCTACACCTTC	TRBJ1-2	NA	TRBV6-5	NA
CSATPGQGATEAFF	TGCAGTGCTACGCCAGGACAGGGGGCCACTGAAGCTTTCTTT	TRBJ1-1	once	TRBV20-1	TRBD1
CASRGQTNVLTF	TGTGCCAGCAGGGGGCAGACCAACGTCCTGACTTTC	TRBJ2-6	many	TRBV2	NA
CASSIGSGADTQYF	TGTGCCAGTAGTATAGGGAGTGGCGCAGATACGCAGTATTTT	TRBJ2-3	many	TRBV19	NA
CASSLLVEQFF	TGTGCCAGCAGCTTACTAGTAGAGCAGTTCTTC	TRBJ2-1	NA	TRBV7-8	NA
CASSSQGANSPLHF	TGTGCCAGCAGCTCCCAGGGGGCGAATTCACCCCTCCACTTT	TRBJ1-6	many	TRBV11-2	TRBD1
CASALLMSTDTQYF	TGTGCCAGCGCCCTTCTTATGAGCACAGATACGCAGTATTTT	TRBJ2-3	few	TRBV6-1	NA
CASSLGQGMNTEAFF	TGTGCCAGCAGCTTAGGTCAGGGAATGAACACTGAAGCTTTCTTT	TRBJ1-1	once	TRBV7-6	NA
CASSNRGGSATDTQYF	TGTGCCAGTAGCAATAGAGGGGGTAGCGCCACAGATACGCAGTATTTT	TRBJ2-3	many	TRBV19	NA
CASSVDTSGTREQYF	TGTGCCAGCAGCGTAGACACTTCCGGGACTAGGGAGCAGTACTTC	TRBJ2-7	many	TRBV9	TRBD2
CASNVEWGNTIYF	TGCGCCAGCAATGTAGAGTGGGGAAACACCATATATTTT	TRBJ1-3	NA	TRBV10-1	NA
CASSPGQVAEQYF	TGTGCCAGCAGCCCCGGACAGGTTGCCGAGCAGTACTTC	TRBJ2-7	NA	TRBV7-3	TRBD1
CASSQGGVQETQYF	TGTGCCAGCAGCCAAGGGGGGGTCCAAGAGACCCAGTACTTC	TRBJ2-5	NA	TRBV7-9	NA
CSRDGQNTEAFF	TGCAGTCGGGACGGCCAGAACACTGAAGCTTTCTTT	TRBJ1-1	NA	TRBV20-1	NA
CASISRANTGELFF	TGTGCCAGCATCAGCAGAGCGAACACCGGGGAGCTGTTTTTT	TRBJ2-2	many	TRBV2	NA
CASSFVGELFF	TGTGCCAGCAGCTTCGTCGGGGAGCTGTTTTTT	TRBJ2-2	NA	TRBV7-9	NA
CSAREGETQYF	TGCAGTGCTAGAGAAGGAGAGACCCAGTACTTC	TRBJ2-5	many	TRBV20-1	NA
CASMTLHGANVLTF	TGTGCCAGCATGACTCTGCATGGGGCCAACGTCCTGACTTTC	TRBJ2-6	few	TRBV2	NA
CASSPPIPYEQYF	TGTGCCAGCAGCCCGCCTATACCCTACGAGCAGTACTTC	TRBJ2-7	many	TRBV3-1	NA
CASKSGAGNEKLFF	TGTGCCAGCAAGTCAGGGGCTGGGAATGAAAAACTGTTTTTT	TRBJ1-4	few	TRBV2	NA
CASSVEAGSGDEQYF	TGTGCCAGCAGCGTAGAAGCGGGGAGTGGCGACGAGCAGTACTTC	TRBJ2-7	NA	TRBV9	TRBD2
CASSQLGSTGELFF	TGTGCCAGCAGCCAACTGGGATCCACCGGGGAGCTGTTTTTT	TRBJ2-2	few	TRBV3-1	NA
CASSLAKLLETQYF	TGTGCCAGCAGCTTAGCCAAGCTCCTGGAGACCCAGTACTTC	TRBJ2-5	NA	TRBV7-8	NA
CATSDGLSYEQYF	TGTGCCACCAGTGATGGACTTTCCTACGAGCAGTACTTC	TRBJ2-7	few	TRBV24-1	NA
CASSDSSTLTQYF	TGTGCCAGCAGTGACTCGTCCACACTTACGCAGTATTTT	TRBJ2-3	many	TRBV6-4	NA
CASSETGGVTNQPQHF	TGTGCCAGCAGTGAAACAGGAGGAGTTACCAATCAGCCCCAGCATTTT	TRBJ1-5	few	TRBV2	NA
CSARSGAGNNSPLHF	TGCAGTGCTAGATCAGGGGCGGGTAATAATTCACCCCTCCACTTT	TRBJ1-6	NA	TRBV20-1	NA
CASSQATSGTTFSYEQYF	TGTGCCAGCAGCCAAGCGACTAGCGGGACTACGTTCTCCTACGAGCAGTACTTC	TRBJ2-7	NA	TRBV4-2	TRBD2
CATSRESDYTYEQYF	TGTGCCACCAGCAGAGAGTCGGACTACACCTACGAGCAGTACTTC	TRBJ2-7	NA	TRBV15	NA
CASTAGVGEEQYF	TGTGCCAGCACAGCAGGAGTCGGAGAAGAGCAGTACTTC	TRBJ2-7	NA	TRBV2	NA
CASSQGRGAGGGDTQYF	TGTGCCAGCAGCCAAGGGAGGGGAGCGGGAGGGGGAGATACGCAGTATTTT	TRBJ2-3	few	TRBV3-1	TRBD2
CASSRDRGNEKLFF	TGTGCCAGCTCCAGAGACAGGGGTAATGAAAAACTGTTTTTT	TRBJ1-4	few	TRBV18	TRBD1
CATSNRGFQTPYEQYF	TGTGCCACCAGCAACAGGGGATTTCAAACTCCCTACGAGCAGTACTTC	TRBJ2-7	NA	TRBV15	TRBD1
CASSTRGATSTDTQYF	TGCGCCAGCAGCACGCGGGGCGCGACTAGCACAGATACGCAGTATTTT	TRBJ2-3	many	TRBV5-1	NA
CASSPRQGRSPLHF	TGTGCCAGCAGTCCCCGACAGGGCCGGTCACCCCTCCACTTT	TRBJ1-6	many	TRBV12-3/TRBV12-4	TRBD1
CSVEDFAYTEAFF	TGCAGCGTTGAAGATTTCGCGTACACTGAAGCTTTCTTT	TRBJ1-1	many	TRBV29-1	NA
CATSDPTLAGGDEQFF	TGTGCCACCAGTGATCCTACACTAGCGGGAGGAGATGAGCAGTTCTTC	TRBJ2-1	NA	TRBV24-1	TRBD2
CASSLGPGDTEAFF	TGCGCCAGCAGCTTGGGGCCAGGGGACACTGAAGCTTTCTTT	TRBJ1-1	many	TRBV5-1	NA
CASSHPLGEQFF	TGTGCCAGCAGCCATCCGTTAGGTGAGCAGTTCTTC	TRBJ2-1	few	TRBV7-3	NA
CATGDVAGVKSEQFF	TGTGCCACCGGTGATGTGGCAGGGGTAAAATCTGAGCAGTTCTTC	TRBJ2-1	NA	TRBV24-1	NA
CASSLKVGGIEQYF	TGTGCCAGCAGCTTAAAGGTCGGAGGGATAGAGCAGTACTTC	TRBJ2-7	many	TRBV7-2	NA
CAWSVTMLIISYNEQFF	TGTGCCTGGAGTGTAACCATGCTGATAATCTCCTACAATGAGCAGTTCTTC	TRBJ2-1	few	TRBV30	NA
CASSVRPGKAFF	TGTGCCAGCAGTGTACGGCCTGGCAAAGCTTTCTTT	TRBJ1-1	many	TRBV6-1	NA
CASSPALAGEETQYF	TGTGCCAGCAGCCCAGCACTAGCGGGGGAAGAGACCCAGTACTTC	TRBJ2-5	many	TRBV4-2	TRBD2
CASSLAQGVARELFF	TGTGCCAGCAGCTTAGCCCAGGGGGTGGCCCGGGAGCTGTTTTTT	TRBJ2-2	many	TRBV7-9	TRBD1
CSANRGPSEQYF	TGCAGCGCCAATAGGGGCCCCTCCGAGCAGTACTTC	TRBJ2-7	few	TRBV29-1	NA
CSVGSRGGGNETQYF	TGCAGCGTTGGATCCAGGGGGGGCGGGAATGAGACCCAGTACTTC	TRBJ2-5	once	TRBV29-1	NA
CASSLEDNSPLHF	TGTGCCAGCAGTCTTGAAGATAATTCACCCCTCCACTTT	TRBJ1-6	many	TRBV5-6	NA
CATSRVGENEQFF	TGTGCCACCAGTCGTGTCGGGGAGAATGAGCAGTTCTTC	TRBJ2-1	NA	TRBV24-1	NA
CASIDSSGMSGELFF	TGTGCCAGTATTGATTCTAGCGGGATGAGCGGGGAGCTGTTTTTT	TRBJ2-2	NA	TRBV19	TRBD2
CASNPSTDTQYF	TGTGCCAGCAACCCTAGCACAGATACGCAGTATTTT	TRBJ2-3	many	TRBV7-2	NA
CATSEGGRETQYF	TGTGCCACCAGTGAAGGGGGCCGAGAGACCCAGTACTTC	TRBJ2-5	NA	TRBV24-1	TRBD1
CATSWGGPSAGELFF	TGTGCCACCTCTTGGGGTGGTCCCTCGGCCGGGGAGCTGTTTTTT	TRBJ2-2	many	TRBV2	NA
CASTSGGEETQYF	TGTGCCAGCACCTCAGGTGGGGAAGAGACCCAGTACTTC	TRBJ2-5	NA	TRBV7-2	NA